A selection of T cell receptor beta chains follows, all from one sample in a study of blood T cell repertoires in COVID-19. Profiling relied on immunoSEQ multiplex PCR, and the TCRdb table lists in-frame clones only, not all of them. The table includes about 130,000 clones, about 89% detected once. The sequenced sample was peripheral blood. The receptors shown here come from a man aged 45-65 years with active or convalescent COVID-19. Each CDR3 is given with its conserved first and last residue. D genes are given only for firm matches. Size is omitted from some rows. Given values are once, few, many or a class for expanded clones.

TRBV27	TRBD1	TRBJ2-5	-	TGTGCCAGCAGTAGCAATCGGAGAAGGGGGCGATGGGAGACCCAGTACTTC	CASSSNRRRGRWETQYF
TRBV6-6	-	TRBJ2-7	few	TGTGCCAGCAGCACCCAGGGGTACTCCTACGAGCAGTACTTC	CASSTQGYSYEQYF
TRBV27	-	TRBJ1-3	-	TGTGCCAGCAGTCCCACCGGGGGGAGAAACACCATATATTTT	CASSPTGGRNTIYF
TRBV6-5	TRBD1	TRBJ1-5	-	TGTGCCAGCATCGTCGGGACAGGGATTAATCAGCCCCAGCATTTT	CASIVGTGINQPQHF
TRBV10-3	-	TRBJ1-5	-	TGTGCCATCAGTGAAGGGAGGCAGCGGGGGCATCAGCCCCAGCATTTT	CAISEGRQRGHQPQHF
TRBV18	-	TRBJ1-5	-	TGTGCCAGCTCACAGAACTTTCAAAATCAGCCCCAGCATTTT	CASSQNFQNQPQHF
TRBV7-2	-	TRBJ1-3	-	TGTGCCAGCAGCTTGAGGACAGCTAGCTCTGGAAACACCATATATTTT	CASSLRTASSGNTIYF
TRBV24-1	TRBD2	TRBJ2-3	-	TGTGCCACCAGTGACCCAATCGGGGGAAGCGGGAGTGGCGCCGGCGGCGCGCAGTATTTT	CATSDPIGGSGSGAGGAQYF
TRBV19	TRBD2	TRBJ2-1	-	TGTGCCACCATGGGGACTAGCGGGGGGGCGCTCCATGAGCAGTTCTTC	CATMGTSGGALHEQFF
TRBV5-1	-	TRBJ2-7	-	TGCGCCAGCGCTTTCGACTTCGCCTACGAGCAGTACTTC	CASAFDFAYEQYF
TRBV15	TRBD1	TRBJ1-2	-	TGTGCCACCAGCAGTCGGGACAGGGAAAGATATGGCTACACCTTC	CATSSRDRERYGYTF
TRBV11-2	TRBD2	TRBJ2-3	-	TGTGCCAGCAGCTTAGTTTTTCGGGGGGCAGATACGCAGTATTTT	CASSLVFRGADTQYF
TRBV18	TRBD1	TRBJ1-4	-	TGTGCCAGCTCACCCGACAGGGTGGGGGAAAAACTGTTTTTT	CASSPDRVGEKLFF
TRBV7-9	TRBD2	TRBJ2-1	-	TGTGCCAGCATCAAAAGCGGGATCTCCTACAATGAGCAGTTCTTC	CASIKSGISYNEQFF
TRBV29-1	TRBD1	TRBJ2-3	-	TGCAGCGTTGGGACAGGGGTGCCAGATACGCAGTATTTT	CSVGTGVPDTQYF
TRBV11-2	-	TRBJ2-7	-	TGTGCCAGCAGCCCTAACCCGGGTCCGTACGAGCAGTACTTC	CASSPNPGPYEQYF
TRBV6-4	-	TRBJ2-5	-	TGTGCCAGCAGTGACAGGCCGGGAGAGACCCAGTACTTC	CASSDRPGETQYF
TRBV4-3	-	TRBJ2-7	-	TGCGCCAACAGCCAAGACGTGCCAGGCAACAGCTACTACGAGCAGTACTTC	CANSQDVPGNSYYEQYF
TRBV21-1	-	TRBJ2-2	once	TGTGCCAGCAGCAATTACCCAAAAAAGACAGGGTTTAACACCGGGGAGCTGTTTTTT	CASSNYPKKTGFNTGELFF
TRBV14	-	TRBJ2-5	-	TGTGCCAGCAGCCTTGGACAGAAAGAGACCCAGTACTTC	CASSLGQKETQYF
TRBV28	TRBD1	TRBJ2-2	-	TGTGCCAGCAGGCCCGGGACAGTCTACACCGGGGAGCTGTTTTTT	CASRPGTVYTGELFF
TRBV7-2	-	TRBJ1-3	-	TGTGCCAGCAGCTTACTTGGAAACACCATATATTTT	CASSLLGNTIYF
TRBV28	TRBD2	TRBJ2-5	-	TGTGCCAGCAGTCCGATCTCCGTGGGACTAGCGGGAGGGGAAGAGACCCAGTACTTC	CASSPISVGLAGGEETQYF
TRBV3-1/TRBV3-2	TRBD2	TRBJ2-5	-	TGTGCCAGCAGCCAGACCGGGACTAGCGGAGAGACCCAGTACTTC	CASSQTGTSGETQYF
TRBV6-1	-	TRBJ1-4	-	TGTGCCAGCAGTGAATATATCCTCCAGACAACTAATGAAAAACTGTTTTTT	CASSEYILQTTNEKLFF
TRBV29-1	TRBD2	TRBJ2-1	-	TGCAGCGTTGTGGGCGGGAGGCCCTCCTACAATGAGCAGTTCTTC	CSVVGGRPSYNEQFF
TRBV4-1	-	TRBJ2-5	-	TGCGCCAGCAGCCGGAACTCGCCCGGGAAAGAGACCCAGTACTTC	CASSRNSPGKETQYF
TRBV12-5	-	TRBJ1-5	-	TGTGCTAGTGAACCGGGACTGACTTTCTCTAGCAATCAGCCCCAGCATTTT	CASEPGLTFSSNQPQHF
TRBV5-4	-	TRBJ2-5	-	TGTGCCAGCAGCCCGGGGGGGCGGGACAGACAAGAGACCCAGTACTTC	CASSPGGRDRQETQYF
TRBV6-1	TRBD1	TRBJ1-2	-	TGTGCCAGCAGTGAAGGCAGGGGGCTAAGCTATGGCTACACCTTC	CASSEGRGLSYGYTF
TRBV27	TRBD1	TRBJ1-1	-	TGTGCCAGCAGTGGGGACAGGGCAATTGGGAAAGCTTTCTTT	CASSGDRAIGKAFF
TRBV5-4	-	TRBJ2-5	-	TGTGCCAGCAGCCCGGTCGGTGGAGAGACCCAGTACTTC	CASSPVGGETQYF
TRBV5-6	-	TRBJ1-4	-	TGTGCCAGCAGCTTGCGAGGGATCAGTGAAAAACTGTTTTTT	CASSLRGISEKLFF
TRBV5-4	-	TRBJ2-7	-	TGTGCCAGCAGCGAGGCGGGACTTTCCTCCGAGCAGTACTTC	CASSEAGLSSEQYF
TRBV19	TRBD2	TRBJ2-5	-	TGTGCCAGTAGTGGTAGCGGGAGAGAGACCCAGTACTTC	CASSGSGRETQYF
TRBV11-3	TRBD2	TRBJ2-2	-	TGTGCCAGCAGCAGAGATAGCGGGGCCAACACCGGGGAGCTGTTTTTT	CASSRDSGANTGELFF
TRBV5-6	-	TRBJ2-5	-	TGTGCCAGCAGCTTGGGTTTACCCCAGGAGACCCAGTACTTC	CASSLGLPQETQYF
TRBV5-6	-	TRBJ1-2	-	TGTGCCAGCAGCTTACTGGGGGCTGGGGGCTACACCTTC	CASSLLGAGGYTF
TRBV5-1	TRBD1	TRBJ2-7	-	TGCGCCAGCAGCTTGGCAGGGGGCGCCTACGAGCAGTACTTC	CASSLAGGAYEQYF
TRBV6-5	-	TRBJ1-6	-	TGTGCCAGCACCGCAGCGACCGGTTCACCCCTCCACTTT	CASTAATGSPLHF
TRBV9	TRBD2	TRBJ2-1	once	TGTGCCAGCAGCGTAGCTGGCGGTGGGAGGGGCAATGAGCAGTTCTTC	CASSVAGGGRGNEQFF
TRBV14	TRBD1	TRBJ2-7	-	TGTGCCAGCAGCCAACCCGCCATGACAGGGGAGGTCGACGAGCAGTACTTC	CASSQPAMTGEVDEQYF
TRBV19	-	TRBJ2-3	-	TGTGCCAGTAGAGGGGGGGCTCGGGCAGATACGCAGTATTTT	CASRGGARADTQYF
TRBV5-4	-	TRBJ2-1	-	TGTGCCAGCAGCTTTAGGGAGCGAGACAATGAGCAGTTCTTC	CASSFRERDNEQFF
TRBV5-6	TRBD1	TRBJ1-2	-	TGTGCCAGCAGCTTGGTCGGGACAGGACATGGCTACACCTTC	CASSLVGTGHGYTF
TRBV9	-	TRBJ1-2	-	TGTGCCAGCAGCGTAGCTACAACTGGAGGGTCTCCTAACTATGGCTACACCTTC	CASSVATTGGSPNYGYTF
TRBV3-1/TRBV3-2	-	TRBJ1-6	-	TGTGCCAGCAGCCAAGTCGGACAGAAAAATTCACCCCTCCACTTT	CASSQVGQKNSPLHF
TRBV10-3	TRBD1	TRBJ2-5	once	TGTGCCATCAGTGACTCTACAGGGGGCGGGGAGACCCAGTACTTC	CAISDSTGGGETQYF
TRBV9	TRBD2	TRBJ2-3	once	TGTGCCAGCAGCGTTGAGGGGCGGCGGACTAGCGGGGAATCTAGCACAGATACGCAGTATTTT	CASSVEGRRTSGESSTDTQYF
TRBV10-3	-	TRBJ2-6	-	TGTGCCATCAGTGAGTCTTGGGGGCCAAACTCTGGGGCCAACGTCCTGACTTTC	CAISESWGPNSGANVLTF